One T cell receptor (beta chain) is described in this entry. No cognate antigen has been identified for it. No much larger clone is present one base from it, and per-base qualities are unavailable. Taken from cysteine to phenylalanine, the CDR3 has 14 residues. Of all the DNA, just the CDR3 is kept, 42 bases in frame from base 1. The junction shows trimming of 6 bases on V and 4 bases on J, and the gene matches do not reach 4 bases of it. CDR1 and CDR2 are drawn from the germline V gene: MNHEY, SVGAGI. TCRbeta CDR3 regions were amplified from genomic DNA by means of the immunoSEQ Assay, a bias-controlled multiplex PCR. The study's own analysis went as follows. The number of nucleated cells in each sample was estimated from the amplification of reference gene primers within the assay. To quantify the absolute abundance of each unique TCRbeta CDR3 rearrangement, sequence reads were collapsed and filtered. For each sample, productive Simpson clonality was calculated as the square root of Simpson's diversity index over productive rearrangements. TCRdb mirrors the immuneACCESS table, restricted to in-frame sequences. Some clones are absent from its copies; in checked studies, under half trace to an unresolved V gene, and the reason for the others is unknown. The D gene and trimming were derived from the DNA, and the V and J assignments and clone size from that table. This sample gives some 160,000 clones in total; roughly nine tenths of them show up just once. Of the sample, approximately 3% falls within the top ten clones.

These data belong to a study of blood T cell repertoires in COVID-19 (dated by TCRdb to 2020 to 2022). Study-level background: The collaborator samples originated in the United States, Italy and Spain and spanned the acute and convalescent phases of COVID-19. The material from the prospective study consisted of cDNA or gDNA derived from T cells, B-cell-depleted T cells, or PBMCs. Deeply sampled blood TCRbeta repertoires from subjects exposed to, actively infected with, or recovered from COVID-19 were included in the dataset. The repertoires were made available in a free public database intended to serve as a resource for research on the immune response to SARS-CoV-2. Samples were obtained from the ongoing ImmuneRACE study (first 160 participants) and from roughly 1,300 subjects provided by 6 global collaborators. Sample metadata almost always included a de-identified subject ID, COVID-19 status, age in years and sex. Where available, HLA class I and class II types were taken from metadata supplied by the sample provider and were not determined by assay-based typing. General conclusions and limits of the study: The amount of clinical and demographic metadata varied by source and participant and was provided uncurated.

Whole blood was collected in K2EDTA tubes by collaborating institutions according to the institutions' own protocols. For TCRbeta analysis, collaborators shipped samples in one of three forms: frozen whole blood, isolated PBMCs, or DNA extracted from either of those sample types. This receptor was obtained from a man aged 55 to 70 with acute or convalescent COVID-19. This chain is built from TRBV6-5 and TRBJ1-3; 9 central bases correspond to TRBD1. Sample: peripheral blood. DNA sequence: TGTGCCAGCAGCCGGACAGGGGTCGGAAACACCATATATTTT. Its translation is CASSRTGVGNTIYF.